The sequence of this T cell receptor beta chain was determined in a study of somatic mutations in cytotoxic T cells in rheumatoid arthritis. Study conclusions and caveats: In about an eighth of the roughly 60 patients, the largest CD8+ clone exceeded 20% of CD8+ cells.

Germline V CDR1 and CDR2: MNHNS, SASEGT. V lost 1 base, J lost 9 bases, and 10 bases lay in between. The CDR3 sequence is 13 residues long. Profiling relied on immunoSEQ multiplex PCR, and the TCRdb table lists in-frame clones only, not all of them. The table includes about 18,000 clones, over 70% detected once. A note on this clone: Its target is unknown.

The sequenced material came from CD8+ T cells sorted from blood. This receptor was identified in an older woman in good health. The V call is TRBV6-1, the J call TRBJ2-1, with a possible D match to TRBD1 (6 bases). CDR3 coding DNA: TGTGCCAGCAGTGAAGGGGACACCGGTGAGCAGTTCTTC. The encoded protein is CASSEGDTGEQFF.